A selection of T cell receptor beta chains follows, all from one sample in a study of blood T cell repertoires in COVID-19. Clones were sequenced by immunoSEQ multiplex PCR, and TCRdb holds only the in-frame ones, with some missing. In the table there are 200,000 to 300,000 clones, 85% to 90% of which are singletons. Sequencing used peripheral blood. The receptors stem from a woman between 35 and 50 years old with acute or convalescent COVID-19. Each CDR3 is given with its conserved first and last residue. D genes are given only for firm matches. Not all rows give a size; the values are once, few, many and, for expanded clones, a class.

j_call v_call clone_size d_call cdr3_aa cdr3_nt
TRBJ2-1 TRBV11-3 . TRBD2 CASSLQFSGGGSYNEQFF TGTGCCAGCAGCCTACAATTTAGCGGGGGGGGCTCCTACAATGAGCAGTTCTTC
TRBJ2-1 TRBV5-5 . TRBD2 CASSTPSAGGVDEQFF TGTGCCAGCAGCACCCCTTCAGCGGGGGGGGTCGATGAGCAGTTCTTC
TRBJ1-1 TRBV6-2/TRBV6-3 . TRBD1 CASSLQGAEAFF TGTGCCAGCAGTTTACAGGGGGCTGAAGCTTTCTTT
TRBJ1-5 TRBV6-6 . . CASSEQVSNQPQHF TGTGCCAGCTCGGAACAGGTCAGCAATCAGCCCCAGCATTTT
TRBJ2-3 TRBV11-2 . . CASSLDSGPAISTDTQYF TGTGCCAGCAGCTTAGACAGCGGGCCGGCGATTAGCACAGATACGCAGTATTTT
TRBJ2-2 TRBV6-4 . . CASSDSESSAGELFF TGTGCCAGCAGTGACTCTGAGTCGTCGGCCGGGGAGCTGTTTTTT
TRBJ1-1 TRBV6-2/TRBV6-3 . . CASSPPRTVNTEAFF TGTGCCAGCAGCCCCCCTCGGACAGTCAACACTGAAGCTTTCTTT
TRBJ1-5 TRBV29-1 . TRBD1 CSVATGGGQPQHF TGCAGCGTCGCAACAGGGGGCGGTCAGCCCCAGCATTTT
TRBJ1-3 TRBV9 once TRBD1 CASRGTGSGNTIYF TGTGCCAGCCGGGGGACAGGGTCTGGAAACACCATATATTTT
TRBJ2-2 TRBV11-2 once . CASSSTGNTGELFF TGTGCCAGCAGCTCAACAGGGAACACCGGGGAGCTGTTTTTT
TRBJ1-2 TRBV7-6 . TRBD1 CASSLDPGQGEIGYTF TGTGCCAGCAGCTTAGACCCGGGACAGGGGGAGATTGGCTACACCTTC
TRBJ1-3 TRBV25-1 . . CASSEWFFAGSSGNTIYF TGTGCCAGCAGTGAATGGTTTTTCGCAGGAAGCTCTGGAAACACCATATATTTT
TRBJ1-5 TRBV6-5 once TRBD1 CASSRGTGGRQPQHF TGTGCCAGCAGTCGGGGGACAGGGGGCCGTCAGCCCCAGCATTTT
TRBJ1-5 TRBV4-1 once TRBD1 CASSQGTGSNQPQHF TGCGCCAGCAGCCAAGGGACAGGGAGCAATCAGCCCCAGCATTTT
TRBJ2-3 TRBV19 . . CASSFGGSADTQYF TGTGCCAGTAGTTTCGGGGGAAGTGCAGATACGCAGTATTTT